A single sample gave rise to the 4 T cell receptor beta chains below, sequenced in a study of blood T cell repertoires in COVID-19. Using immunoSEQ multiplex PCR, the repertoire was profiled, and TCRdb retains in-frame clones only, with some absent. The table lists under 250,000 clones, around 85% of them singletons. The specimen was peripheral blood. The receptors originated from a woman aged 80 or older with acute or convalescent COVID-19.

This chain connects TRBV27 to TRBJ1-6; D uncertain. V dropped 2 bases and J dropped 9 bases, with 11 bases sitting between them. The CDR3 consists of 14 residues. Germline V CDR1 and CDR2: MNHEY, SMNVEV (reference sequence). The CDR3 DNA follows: TGTGCCAGCAGTTTAGGGAGAAAGCGTTCACCCCTCCACTTT. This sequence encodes CASSLGRKRSPLHF.

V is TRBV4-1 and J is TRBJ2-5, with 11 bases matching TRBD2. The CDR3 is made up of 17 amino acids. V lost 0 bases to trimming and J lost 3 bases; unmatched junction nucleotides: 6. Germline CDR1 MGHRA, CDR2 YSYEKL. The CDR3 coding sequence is TGCGCCAGCAGCCAAGATACCTCTAGCGGGGGGAAAGAGACCCAGTACTTC. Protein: CASSQDTSSGGKETQYF.

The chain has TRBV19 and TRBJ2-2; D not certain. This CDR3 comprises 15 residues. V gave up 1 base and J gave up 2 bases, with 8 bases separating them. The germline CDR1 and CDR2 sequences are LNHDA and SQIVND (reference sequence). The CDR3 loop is CASSIVGPNTGELFF. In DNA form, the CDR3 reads TGTGCCAGTAGTATAGTCGGTCCCAACACCGGGGAGCTGTTTTTT.

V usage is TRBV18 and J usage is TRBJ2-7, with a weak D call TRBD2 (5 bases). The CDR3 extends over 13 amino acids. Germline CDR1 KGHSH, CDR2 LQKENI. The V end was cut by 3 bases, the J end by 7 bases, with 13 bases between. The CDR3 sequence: CASSPPSLWEQYF. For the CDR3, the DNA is TGTGCCAGCTCACCCCCTAGCTTGTGGGAGCAGTACTTC.